This is a list of T cell receptor beta chains from one sample in a study of blood T cell repertoires in COVID-19. The assay was immunoSEQ multiplex PCR, and TCRdb's table has in-frame clones only and misses some. The repertoire consists of about 440,000 clones, with approximately 90% occurring once and the leading ten covering around an eighth. The material sequenced was peripheral blood. The receptors were gathered from a woman between 45 and 65 years old with COVID-19, enrolled during active disease. CDR3s include the opening cysteine and the closing phenylalanine or tryptophan. Fields, in order: J gene, D gene, clone size, V gene, CDR3 DNA, CDR3 protein. D genes are given only for firm matches. Rows may omit the clone size; those that give it use once, few, many or a size class.

>TRBJ1-3|-|-|TRBV11-2
TGTGCCAGCAGCCGGGGGTGGGGAAACACCATATATTTT
CASSRGWGNTIYF
>TRBJ2-1|TRBD2|-|TRBV19
TGTGCCAGTAGTATAATTCGCGGGGGGGCCAATGAGCAGTTCTTC
CASSIIRGGANEQFF
>TRBJ2-5|-|-|TRBV12-5
TGTGCTAGTGGTTTGAGGGGAGGAGAGACCCAGTACTTC
CASGLRGGETQYF
>TRBJ1-1|-|-|TRBV27
TGTGCCAGCAGTTTCGCAGGCGTGAACACTGAAGCTTTCTTT
CASSFAGVNTEAFF
>TRBJ2-1|TRBD1|-|TRBV11-3
TGTGCCAGCAGCTTGACAGGGGTGTACAATGAGCAGTTCTTC
CASSLTGVYNEQFF
>TRBJ1-1|TRBD1|-|TRBV7-9
TGTGCCAGCAGCTTCTGGACAGGTTCGAACACTGAAGCTTTCTTT
CASSFWTGSNTEAFF
>TRBJ2-7|-|-|TRBV3-1/TRBV3-2
TGTGCCAGCAGCCAAGGGACAGCCCTCGAGCAGTACTTC
CASSQGTALEQYF
>TRBJ1-5|TRBD1|-|TRBV5-6
TGTGCCAGCAGCGGAGGGACAGGGGGACCCAATCAGCCCCAGCATTTT
CASSGGTGGPNQPQHF
>TRBJ1-5|-|-|TRBV27
TGTGCCAGCAGGGTTGACTTTAGCAATCAGCCCCAGCATTTT
CASRVDFSNQPQHF
>TRBJ1-6|-|-|TRBV30
TGTGCCTGGATGGTGGCCTCGGGGATTTCACCCCTCCACTTT
CAWMVASGISPLHF
>TRBJ1-2|-|-|TRBV20-1
TGCAGTGCTAGTCAGATAGACTTTGAGTCTTATGGCTACACCTTC
CSASQIDFESYGYTF
>TRBJ2-3|-|-|TRBV7-2
TGTGCCAGCAGCTTAATCCCTAGTGGGGCAGTGGCGGCGCAGTATTTT
CASSLIPSGAVAAQYF
>TRBJ2-1|TRBD1|once|TRBV2
TGTGCCAGCAGTGAGAGGACAGGGGACAATGAGCAGTTCTTC
CASSERTGDNEQFF
>TRBJ1-2|-|-|TRBV29-1
TGCAGCGTTCTTGCCCGAAGCGGCTACACCTTC
CSVLARSGYTF
>TRBJ1-2|TRBD1|-|TRBV5-6
TGTGCCAGCAGCTTAGGGGGCCCGGCAGGGACAGGAACTAACTATGGCTACACCTTC
CASSLGGPAGTGTNYGYTF
>TRBJ2-3|-|-|TRBV13
TGTGCCAGCAGCTTGGGACATCGCGCAGATACGCAGTATTTT
CASSLGHRADTQYF
>TRBJ2-7|TRBD1|few|TRBV5-4
TGTGCCAGCAGCCCCCGGGACAGGGTGTCTGAGCAGTACTTC
CASSPRDRVSEQYF
>TRBJ1-1|TRBD1|-|TRBV12-3/TRBV12-4
TGTGCCAGCCTTTCGACAGGGCGAACTGAAGCTTTCTTT
CASLSTGRTEAFF
>TRBJ2-1|TRBD2|few|TRBV24-1
TGTGCCACCAGGAATAGCGGGGGTAACAATGAGCAGTTCTTC
CATRNSGGNNEQFF
>TRBJ1-2|-|-|TRBV6-6
TGTGCCAGCAGTTCCCTCTTGTTAGATGGCTACACCTTC
CASSSLLLDGYTF
>TRBJ1-1|-|once|TRBV7-3
TGTGCCAGCAGCGTAAACGGTCTCACCGAAGCTTTCTTT
CASSVNGLTEAFF
>TRBJ2-3|-|-|TRBV11-2
TGTGCCAGCACTTTGACGGGGGACGTTTCCACAGATACGCAGTATTTT
CASTLTGDVSTDTQYF
>TRBJ1-2|TRBD1|-|TRBV5-4
TGTGCCAGCAGCTTGGGACAGGGCAACTATGGCTACACCTTC
CASSLGQGNYGYTF
>TRBJ1-5|-|-|TRBV10-3
TGTGCCATCAGTGATCTAGGGGATAGCAATCAGCCCCAGCATTTT
CAISDLGDSNQPQHF
>TRBJ1-2|-|-|TRBV20-1
TGCAGTGCTAGTGGGGAGGGGCGAAACTATGGCTACACCTTC
CSASGEGRNYGYTF
>TRBJ2-3|-|-|TRBV9
TGTGCCAGCAGCGTTCAGGGTTTAAATACGCAGTATTTT
CASSVQGLNTQYF
>TRBJ1-1|-|-|TRBV27
TGTGCCAGCAGTTTAGATGGAGGCATCACTGAAGCTTTCTTT
CASSLDGGITEAFF
>TRBJ2-3|TRBD1|-|TRBV19
TGTGCCATCCTGAGCGGAACAGGGGAAGATACGCAGTATTTT
CAILSGTGEDTQYF
>TRBJ1-3|-|-|TRBV9
TGTGCCAGCAGCGTATTCGCCACACCCGGGGAAGGCAGAAACACCATATATTTT
CASSVFATPGEGRNTIYF
>TRBJ1-1|-|-|TRBV10-3
TGTGCCATCAGTGAGACAGGGTTTAGCACTGAAGCTTTCTTT
CAISETGFSTEAFF
>TRBJ1-1|-|-|TRBV2
TGTGCCAGCAGTGAGAGTGGGCCCCGTGAAGCTTTCTTT
CASSESGPREAFF
>TRBJ1-1|-|-|TRBV2
TGTGCCAGCAGTTCACAGGGAAGAGGGAACACTGAAGCTTTCTTT
CASSSQGRGNTEAFF
>TRBJ1-5|TRBD1|-|TRBV6-5
TGTGCCAGCAGCGAGGGACAGGGGGCTCAGCCCCAGCATTTT
CASSEGQGAQPQHF
>TRBJ1-4|TRBD1|-|TRBV23-1
TGCGCCAGCAGCCCTAAGGGGGGACAGGGATGTGAAAAACTGTTTTTT
CASSPKGGQGCEKLFF
>TRBJ1-1|-|-|TRBV12-3/TRBV12-4
TGTGCCAGCAGTTTAGCAGGGGTTGAAGCTTTCTTT
CASSLAGVEAFF
>TRBJ2-7|-|-|TRBV6-5
TGTGCCAGCAGGGATCCTGGGGCAGCTGACTACGAGCAGTACTTC
CASRDPGAADYEQYF
>TRBJ1-2|TRBD1|-|TRBV5-6
TGTGCCAGCACCTTTGGACAGGGCTATGGCTACACCTTC
CASTFGQGYGYTF
>TRBJ1-2|TRBD1|-|TRBV15
TGTGCCACCAGCAGGGGTCCCAGGACAGGGGCTCAAGGCTACACCTTC
CATSRGPRTGAQGYTF
>TRBJ1-5|-|-|TRBV19
TGTGCCAGTAGCCCGGGGGGCCTTGAAGGTCAGCCCCAGCATTTT
CASSPGGLEGQPQHF
>TRBJ2-1|TRBD2|-|TRBV3-1/TRBV3-2
TGTGCCAGCAGCCAAGATCCTAGGACTAGTTCGAAAAATGAGCAGTTCTTC
CASSQDPRTSSKNEQFF
>TRBJ1-1|-|once|TRBV7-6
TGTGCCAGCAGCTTAGAGCCGGGGTCGAATGCTGAAGCTTTCTTT
CASSLEPGSNAEAFF
>TRBJ1-1|TRBD1|-|TRBV5-4
TGTGCCAGCAGCCAGAAACTGGGGACAGGGGAAATTGAAGCTTTCTTT
CASSQKLGTGEIEAFF
>TRBJ1-1|-|-|TRBV28
TGTGCCAGCAGTTGGCGGGGGCGCGGGAACACTGAAGCTTTCTTT
CASSWRGRGNTEAFF
>TRBJ2-7|TRBD2|-|TRBV29-1
TGCAGCGTTGAAGGCTCCCCAGCGGGGAGAGAGGGGCAGTACTTC
CSVEGSPAGREGQYF
>TRBJ2-2|TRBD1|-|TRBV5-1
TGCGCCAGCAGCTTGGCATCCGGGACAGGGATCTCTGGGGAGCTGTTTTTT
CASSLASGTGISGELFF
>TRBJ1-2|TRBD1|-|TRBV3-1/TRBV3-2
TGTGCCAGCAGCCAAGCGCTTACAGGGGCGGGGTATGGCTACACCTTC
CASSQALTGAGYGYTF
>TRBJ1-4|TRBD1|-|TRBV30
TGTGCCTGGTTGGGGAAGGGCGAACAGGGGGCAACTAATGAAAAACTGTTTTTT
CAWLGKGEQGATNEKLFF
>TRBJ2-5|TRBD2|once|TRBV19
TGTGCCAGTAGACCACTAGCGGGGGTAGAGACCCAGTACTTC
CASRPLAGVETQYF
>TRBJ1-2|-|-|TRBV2
TGTGCCAGCAGTTTTCGCCAGGGTGATGGCTACACCTTC
CASSFRQGDGYTF